This T cell receptor (beta chain) was documented in a study of blood T cell repertoires in COVID-19. About the study: Some COVID-19 samples were acute and others convalescent; all came from the United States, Italy and Spain.

Trimming removed 6 bases from V and 5 bases from J, with 8 bases in between. Germline V gene data show CDR1 as MNHNY and CDR2 as SVGAGI (reference sequence). The CDR3 consists of 11 residues. Assay used: immunoSEQ multiplex PCR; TCRdb lists only in-frame clones, some missing. The sample includes over 300,000 clones, 75% to 85% of them seen just once. This chain connects TRBV6-6 to TRBJ2-7; D unresolved. The clonotype comes from a human donor in a cohort sampled during active COVID-19. Sequencing was done on a sample of peripheral blood. The CDR3 spells CASRSFHEQYF. The CDR3, as DNA: TGTGCCAGCAGATCGTTCCACGAGCAGTACTTC.